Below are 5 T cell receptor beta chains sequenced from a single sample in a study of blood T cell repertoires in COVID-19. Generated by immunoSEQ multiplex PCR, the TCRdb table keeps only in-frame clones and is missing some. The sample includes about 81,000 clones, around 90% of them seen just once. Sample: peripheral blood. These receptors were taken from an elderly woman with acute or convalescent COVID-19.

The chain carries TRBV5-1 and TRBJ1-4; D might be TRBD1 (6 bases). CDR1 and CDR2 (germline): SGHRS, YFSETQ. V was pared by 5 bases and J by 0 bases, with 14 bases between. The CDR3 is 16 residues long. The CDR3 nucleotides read TGCGCCAGCAGTCCGGAACAGGGTGCAACTAATGAAAAACTGTTTTTT. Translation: CASSPEQGATNEKLFF.

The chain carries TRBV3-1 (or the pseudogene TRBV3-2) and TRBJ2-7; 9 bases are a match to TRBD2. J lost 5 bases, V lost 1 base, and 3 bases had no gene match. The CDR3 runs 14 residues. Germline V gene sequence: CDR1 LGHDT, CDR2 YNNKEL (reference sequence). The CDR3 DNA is TGTGCCAGCAGCCAAGGAGCGGGAGGCAACGAGCAGTACTTC. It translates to CASSQGAGGNEQYF.

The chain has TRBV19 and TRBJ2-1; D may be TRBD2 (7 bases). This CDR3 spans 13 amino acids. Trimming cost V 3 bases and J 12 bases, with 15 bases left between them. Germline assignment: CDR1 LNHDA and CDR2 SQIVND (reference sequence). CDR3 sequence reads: CASSIIEGGRQFF. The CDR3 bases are TGTGCCAGTAGTATTATCGAGGGGGGGAGGCAGTTCTTC.

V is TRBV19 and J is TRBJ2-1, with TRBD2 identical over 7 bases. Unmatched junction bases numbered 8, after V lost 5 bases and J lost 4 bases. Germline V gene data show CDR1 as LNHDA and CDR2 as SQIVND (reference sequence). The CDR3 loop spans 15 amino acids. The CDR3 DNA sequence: TGTGCCAGTAGTCCCCGAGCGGGAAGATACAATGAGCAGTTCTTC. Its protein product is CASSPRAGRYNEQFF.

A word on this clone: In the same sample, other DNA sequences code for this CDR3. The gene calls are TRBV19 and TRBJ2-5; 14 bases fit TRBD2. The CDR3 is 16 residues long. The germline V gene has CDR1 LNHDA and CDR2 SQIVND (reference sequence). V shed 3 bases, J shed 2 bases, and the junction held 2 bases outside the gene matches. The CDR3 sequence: CASSIGLAGGQETQYF. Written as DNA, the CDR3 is TGTGCCAGTAGTATCGGACTAGCGGGGGGACAAGAGACCCAGTACTTC.